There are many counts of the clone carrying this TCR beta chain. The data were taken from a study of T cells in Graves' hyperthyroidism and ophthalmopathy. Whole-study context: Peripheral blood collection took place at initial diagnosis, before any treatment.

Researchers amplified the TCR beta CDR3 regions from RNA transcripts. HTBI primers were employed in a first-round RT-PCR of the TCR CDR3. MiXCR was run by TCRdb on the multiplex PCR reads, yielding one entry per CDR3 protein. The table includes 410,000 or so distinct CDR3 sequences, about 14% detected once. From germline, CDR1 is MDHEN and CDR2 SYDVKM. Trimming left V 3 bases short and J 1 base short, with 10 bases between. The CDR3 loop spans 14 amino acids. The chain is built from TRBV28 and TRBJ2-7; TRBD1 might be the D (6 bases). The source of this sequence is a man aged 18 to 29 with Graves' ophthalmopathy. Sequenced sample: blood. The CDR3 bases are TGTGCCAGCAGTTTTCAGACAGGTTCCTACGAGCAGTACTTC. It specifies CASSFQTGSYEQYF.